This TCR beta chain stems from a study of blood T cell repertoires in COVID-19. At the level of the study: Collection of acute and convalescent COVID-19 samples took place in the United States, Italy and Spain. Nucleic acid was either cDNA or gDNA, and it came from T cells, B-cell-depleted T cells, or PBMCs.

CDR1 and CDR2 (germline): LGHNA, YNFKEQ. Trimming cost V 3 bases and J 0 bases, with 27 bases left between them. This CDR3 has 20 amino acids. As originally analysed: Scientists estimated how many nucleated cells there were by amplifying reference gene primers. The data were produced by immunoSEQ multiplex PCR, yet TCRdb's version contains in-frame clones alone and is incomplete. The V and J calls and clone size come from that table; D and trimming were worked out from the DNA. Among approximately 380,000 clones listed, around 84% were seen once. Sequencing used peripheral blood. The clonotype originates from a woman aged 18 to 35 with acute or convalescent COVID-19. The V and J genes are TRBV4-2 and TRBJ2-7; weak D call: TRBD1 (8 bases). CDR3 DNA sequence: TGTGCCAGCAGCCAGGATCCCCCGGACAGGGCGGGACTATTCTCCTACGAGCAGTACTTC. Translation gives CASSQDPPDRAGLFSYEQYF.